The following is a T cell receptor (beta chain) sequence with its context. Its antigen is unidentified. These data are taken from a study of cytomegalovirus exposure and HLA in healthy donors. General study points: Reported results showed that the classifier diagnosed cytomegalovirus status with high specificity and sensitivity. Later analysis reportedly placed an Asian-associated ancestry cluster below the roughly 680-donor mean in N-insertions. V- and J-gene trimming in TCR beta was tied to a missense DCLRE1C variant by an analysis performed later.

Amplification used 60 Vbeta primers and 13 Jbeta primers. In the authors' workflow: Approximately 80 million unique TCR beta chains, 10 million to 13 million of them shared, were counted by a later analysis. This table comes from immunoSEQ multiplex PCR, and its TCRdb copy is limited to in-frame clones, with some not included. V and J calls and clone size come straight from that table; D and trimming were deduced from the DNA. The sample contains around 250,000 clones, nearly 95% of which appear only once. V lost 4 bases and J lost 8, with 9 bases in between. CDR1 is MNHNY and CDR2 is SVGAGI in the germline V gene (reference sequence). The length of the CDR3 is 12 residues.

The genes are TRBV6-6 and TRBJ1-5, with D uncertain. The source of this sequence is a girl aged 2 to 9 in good health and CMV-seronegative. Sequenced material: PBMCs. The CDR3 DNA reads TGTGCCAGCAGTTTCGCGAATGAGCCCCAGCATTTT. It yields the protein CASSFANEPQHF.